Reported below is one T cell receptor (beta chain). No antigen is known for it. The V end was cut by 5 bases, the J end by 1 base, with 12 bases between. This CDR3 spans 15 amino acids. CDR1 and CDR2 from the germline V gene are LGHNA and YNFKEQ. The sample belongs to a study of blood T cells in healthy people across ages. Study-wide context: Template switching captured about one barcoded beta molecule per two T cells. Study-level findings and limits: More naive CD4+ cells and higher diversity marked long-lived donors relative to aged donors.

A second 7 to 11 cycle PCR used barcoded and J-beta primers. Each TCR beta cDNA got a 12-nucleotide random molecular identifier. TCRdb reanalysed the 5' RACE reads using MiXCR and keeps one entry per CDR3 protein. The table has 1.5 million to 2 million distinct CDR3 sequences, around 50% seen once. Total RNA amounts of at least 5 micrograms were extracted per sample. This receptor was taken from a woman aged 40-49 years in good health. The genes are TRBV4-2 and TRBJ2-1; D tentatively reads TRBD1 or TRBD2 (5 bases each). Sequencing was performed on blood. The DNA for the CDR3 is TGTGCCAGCAGCACCGGGACCCAATCCTACAATGAGCAGTTCTTC. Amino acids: CASSTGTQSYNEQFF.